Detailed here is one T cell receptor (beta chain). This entry comes from a study of T cell changes during pregnancy in multiple sclerosis. Germline trimming cut 7 bases from V and 6 bases from J; bases unmatched to any gene: 11. The CDR3 has 15 residues. The V gene's germline CDR1 is SGHAT and CDR2 FQNNGV. Here immunoSEQ multiplex PCR was the method, and the copy in TCRdb shows in-frame clones only, minus some. The sample includes over 45,000 clones, around 93% of them seen just once. The specimen was CD4+ T cells from peripheral blood mononuclear cells, collected after pregnancy. The TCR was taken from a female donor with multiple sclerosis, enrolled in a pregnancy study. This chain uses TRBV11-2 with TRBJ2-3; 9 positions match TRBD1. The CDR3 coding sequence is TGTGCCAGCATCCTTAGGGGACAGGGAAGGGATACGCAGTATTTT. Protein sequence: CASILRGQGRDTQYF.